A single sample gave rise to the 2 T cell receptor beta chains below, sequenced in a study of cytomegalovirus exposure and HLA in healthy donors. The PCR had 60 Vbeta and 13 Jbeta primers. The method was immunoSEQ multiplex PCR; TCRdb's version includes in-frame clones alone and lacks a portion of them. The data hold about 100,000 clones, with around 74% observed a single time. Sequences were obtained from PBMCs. These receptors all stem from a man aged 40-49 years in good health and CMV-seropositive.

This clone has a handful of counts. The genes are TRBV5-6 and TRBJ2-3; D is undetermined. Trimming pared 3 bases from V and 2 bases from J, leaving 10 bases between. The CDR3 runs to 14 residues. Germline V gives CDR1 SGHDT, CDR2 YYEEEE. DNA of the CDR3: TGTGCCAGCAGCTCGACACTTATCACAGATACGCAGTATTTT. The encoded protein is CASSSTLITDTQYF.

This clone was recorded only once. The J gene is TRBJ2-7, the V gene TRBV28, with unresolved D. This CDR3 region has 14 residues. CDR1 MDHEN and CDR2 SYDVKM come from the germline V gene. With 1 base removed from V and 2 bases from J, the gap between germline ends came to 9 bases. CDR3 in amino acids: CASSLYRSPYEQYF. The CDR3 nucleotides are TGTGCCAGCAGTTTATATCGGTCACCCTACGAGCAGTACTTC.